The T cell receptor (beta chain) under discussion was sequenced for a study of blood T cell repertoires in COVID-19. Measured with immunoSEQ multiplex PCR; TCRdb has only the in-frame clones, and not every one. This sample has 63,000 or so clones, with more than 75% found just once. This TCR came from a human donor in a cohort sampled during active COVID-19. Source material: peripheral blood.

For the CDR3, the DNA is TGTGCCAGCAGCCCGGCGCCGAGCGGTCAGCCCCAGCATTTT. It is translated as CASSPAPSGQPQHF. The chain uses TRBV5-5 and TRBJ1-5, with D unclear. The germline V gene has CDR1 SGHKS and CDR2 YYEKEE (reference sequence). Trimming removed 4 bases from V and 6 bases from J, with 14 bases in between. This CDR3 has 14 residues.